The TCR beta chain under discussion was sequenced for a study of cytomegalovirus exposure and HLA in healthy donors. This clone was seen only once. Its antigen is not identified. Broader study findings: Three chains tied to CMV proved CMV antigen-specific in vitro. Overall, about 160 TCR beta chains were annotated as cytomegalovirus-associated.

This table comes from immunoSEQ multiplex PCR, and its TCRdb copy is limited to in-frame clones, with some not included. The sample carries about 190,000 clones, around four fifths recorded once. The donors were members of the roughly 120-subject validation cohort (separate from the approximately 670-subject first cohort). This CDR3 region has 13 residues. Trimming cost V 9 bases and J 6 bases; bases outside gene matches: 10. Germline assignment: CDR1 SGHRS and CDR2 YFSETQ. The source material was PBMCs. This rearrangement joins TRBV5-1 to TRBJ2-3; 7 bases agree with TRBD2. The sequence derives from a man between 18 and 35 years old in good health and CMV-seropositive. CDR3 in amino acids: CATRGLDGDTQYF. In DNA form, the CDR3 reads TGCGCCACCAGAGGACTAGATGGGGATACGCAGTATTTT.